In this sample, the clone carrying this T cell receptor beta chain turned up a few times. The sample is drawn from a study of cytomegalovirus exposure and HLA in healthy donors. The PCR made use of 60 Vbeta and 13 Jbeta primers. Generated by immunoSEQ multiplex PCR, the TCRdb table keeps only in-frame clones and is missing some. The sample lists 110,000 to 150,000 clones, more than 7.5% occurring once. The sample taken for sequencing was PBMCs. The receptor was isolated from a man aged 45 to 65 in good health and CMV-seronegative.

The CDR3: CASSLFVRSSTEAFF. For the CDR3, the DNA is TGTGCCAGCAGTTTATTTGTCAGGTCGAGCACTGAAGCTTTCTTT. V usage is TRBV28 and J usage is TRBJ1-1; D is ambiguous. Germline assignment: CDR1 MDHEN and CDR2 SYDVKM. The germline V and J ends were trimmed by 1 base and 4 bases, with 13 bases remaining between them. There are 15 residues in the CDR3.